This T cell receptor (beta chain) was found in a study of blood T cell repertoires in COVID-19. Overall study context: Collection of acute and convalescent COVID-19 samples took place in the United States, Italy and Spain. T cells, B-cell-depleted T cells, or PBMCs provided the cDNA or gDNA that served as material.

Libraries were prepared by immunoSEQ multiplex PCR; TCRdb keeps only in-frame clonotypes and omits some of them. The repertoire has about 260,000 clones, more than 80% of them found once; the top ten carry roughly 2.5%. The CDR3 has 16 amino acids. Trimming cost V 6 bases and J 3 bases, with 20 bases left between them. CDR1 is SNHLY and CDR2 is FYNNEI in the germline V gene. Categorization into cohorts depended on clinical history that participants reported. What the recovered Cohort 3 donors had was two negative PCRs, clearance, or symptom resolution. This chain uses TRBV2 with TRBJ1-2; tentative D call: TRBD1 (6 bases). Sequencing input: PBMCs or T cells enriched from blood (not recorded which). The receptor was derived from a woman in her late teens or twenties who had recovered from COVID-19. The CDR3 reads CASRKASGGAYYGYTF. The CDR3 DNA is TGTGCCAGCAGGAAAGCCTCGGGGGGCGCATACTATGGCTACACCTTC. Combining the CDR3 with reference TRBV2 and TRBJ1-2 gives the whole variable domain EPEVTQTPSHQVTQMGQEVILRCVPISNHLYFYWYRQILGQKVEFLVSFYNNEISEKSEIFDDQFSVERPDGSNFTLKIRSTKLEDSAMYFCASRKASGGAYYGYTFGSGTRLTVV.